What follows are 12 T cell receptor beta chains derived from one specimen sequenced in a study of cytomegalovirus exposure and HLA in healthy donors. 13 Jbeta primers and 60 Vbeta primers were used for the PCR. Sequencing was performed with immunoSEQ multiplex PCR; in TCRdb, only in-frame clones are kept and a portion is missing. The top ten clones hold approximately 15% of a sample with fewer than 150,000 clones, 73% of them seen once. The sequenced sample consisted of PBMCs. The receptor set was obtained from a human donor in good health.

This clone was detected once. This chain links TRBV6-5 with TRBJ1-3; no clear D. This CDR3 is built from 11 residues. CDR1 and CDR2 from the germline V gene are MNHEY and SVGAGI. The V and J ends lost 7 bases and 3 bases respectively, with 4 bases between them. CDR3 sequence reads: CASKYGNTIYF. CDR3 sequence (DNA): TGTGCCAGCAAATATGGAAACACCATATATTTT.

This clone was recorded a few times. V gene TRBV5-8 combines with J gene TRBJ1-1; no firm D call. V lost 4 bases to trimming and J lost 0 bases, with 10 bases between them. Germline CDR1 reads SGHTS; CDR2 reads YDEGEE. This CDR3 spans 14 amino acids. CDR3 amino acids: CASSRRTLNTEAFF. In DNA form, the CDR3 reads TGTGCCAGCAGCCGTAGGACTTTGAACACTGAAGCTTTCTTT.

This sequence joins TRBV4-2 and TRBJ2-5; 11 bases map to TRBD2. The V gene's germline CDR1 is LGHNA and CDR2 YNFKEQ. J was trimmed by 5 bases and V by 1 base; bases with no gene match: 6. The CDR3 loop spans 16 amino acids. CDR3: CASSQVLAGGWETQYF. CDR3 DNA: TGTGCCAGCAGCCAAGTGTTAGCGGGGGGGTGGGAGACCCAGTACTTC.

This clone was picked up a small number of times. This chain joins TRBV7-9 and TRBJ1-2, with no clear D. The CDR3 is 13 residues long. The germline V gene encodes CDR1 SEHNR and CDR2 FQNEAQ (reference sequence). V lost 5 bases, J lost 0 bases, and 7 bases lay in between. In DNA form, the CDR3 reads TGTGCCAGCAGCGATAGAACTAACTATGGCTACACCTTC. This translates into CASSDRTNYGYTF. Full variable domain (missing parts from reference TRBV7-9 and TRBJ1-2): DTGVSQNPRHKITKRGQNVTFRCDPISEHNRLYWYRQTLGQGPEFLTYFQNEAQLEKSRLLSDRFSAERPKGSFSTLEIQRTEQGDSAMYLCASSDRTNYGYTFGSGTRLTVV.

This chain joins TRBV5-1 and TRBJ2-2; tentatively, D is TRBD1 (5 bases). Trimming removed 4 bases from V and 2 bases from J, with 12 bases in between. The CDR3 has 15 amino acids. Germline CDR1 SGHRS, CDR2 YFSETQ. Here the CDR3 reads CASSNFRVNTGELFF. CDR3 DNA sequence: TGCGCCAGCAGCAATTTCAGGGTTAACACCGGGGAGCTGTTTTTT. The whole variable domain, remainder taken from reference TRBV5-1 and TRBJ2-2, is KAGVTQTPRYLIKTRGQQVTLSCSPISGHRSVSWYQQTPGQGLQFLFEYFSETQRNKGNFPGRFSGRQFSNSRSEMNVSTLELGDSALYLCASSNFRVNTGELFFGEGSRLTVL.

This clone has just a few counts. The V call is TRBV28, the J call TRBJ2-5; 9 bases are a match to TRBD1. The CDR3 contains 14 residues. Germline CDR1 and CDR2: MDHEN and SYDVKM. The ends lost 2 bases at V and 9 bases at J; junction bases unmatched: 7. The CDR3 nucleotides read TGTGCCAGCAGTTTAGACGGGGACAGGGCTTCCCAGTACTTC. Translating gives CASSLDGDRASQYF.

The chain recombines TRBV13 with TRBJ1-2; D is unclear. Germline V CDR1 and CDR2: PRHDT, FYEKMQ (reference sequence). The CDR3 has 14 residues. V was clipped by 3 bases and J by 8 bases, with 16 bases between them. This CDR3 is CASSFYSREGGYTF. Written as DNA, the CDR3 is TGTGCCAGCAGCTTCTACTCAAGGGAGGGCGGCTACACCTTC. The entire variable domain, with the rest obtained from reference TRBV13 and TRBJ1-2, is as follows: AAGVIQSPRHLIKEKRETATLKCYPIPRHDTVYWYQQGPGQDPQFLISFYEKMQSDKGSIPDRFSAQQFSDYHSELNMSSLELGDSALYFCASSFYSREGGYTFGSGTRLTVV.

This clone came up once. The chain couples TRBV30 to TRBJ2-3; 10 positions agree with TRBD2. Germline CDR1 and CDR2: GTSNPN and SVGIG (reference sequence). Germline trimming cut 4 bases from V and 1 base from J; bases unmatched to any gene: 8. The CDR3 is 16 residues long. The CDR3 is CAWNRYGLAGTDTQYF. As DNA, the CDR3 is TGTGCCTGGAACCGCTACGGACTAGCGGGCACAGATACGCAGTATTTT.

The V gene is TRBV7-9, the J gene TRBJ2-7, with D possibly being TRBD1 (6 bases). Germline lookup yields CDR1 SEHNR and CDR2 FQNEAQ (reference sequence). This CDR3 is built from 15 residues. The germline V and J ends were trimmed by 2 bases and 0 bases, with 11 bases remaining between them. CDR3 residues: CASSLQGRNSYEQYF. The CDR3 bases are TGTGCCAGCAGCTTACAGGGGCGCAACTCCTACGAGCAGTACTTC. The variable domain in full, with the rest retrieved from reference TRBV7-9 and TRBJ2-7, is DTGVSQNPRHKITKRGQNVTFRCDPISEHNRLYWYRQTLGQGPEFLTYFQNEAQLEKSRLLSDRFSAERPKGSFSTLEIQRTEQGDSAMYLCASSLQGRNSYEQYFGPGTRLTVT.

The chain links TRBV4-1 to TRBJ1-1; 8 nucleotides agree with TRBD1. Trimming took 0 bases from V and 11 from J; bases not matched to a gene: 5. Germline V CDR1 and CDR2: MGHRA, YSYEKL. The CDR3 has 13 amino acids. CDR3 in amino acids: CASSQDRGQEAFF. The CDR3 DNA follows: TGCGCCAGCAGCCAAGATCGGGGACAGGAGGCTTTCTTT.

This chain uses TRBV27 with TRBJ2-7, with D possibly matching TRBD2 (6 bases). The V end was cut by 6 bases, the J end by 2 bases, with 11 bases between. CDR1 MNHEY and CDR2 SMNVEV come from the germline V gene (reference sequence). This CDR3 region has 13 residues. The CDR3 DNA follows: TGTGCCAGCAGCCCCGGGAGAGCCTACGAGCAGTACTTC. It codes for CASSPGRAYEQYF.

The J gene is TRBJ2-2, the V gene TRBV6-1; TRBD2 matches at 10 bases. CDR1 MNHNS and CDR2 SASEGT come from the germline V gene. V lost 2 bases, J lost 5 bases, and 5 bases stayed unmatched. This CDR3 has 16 amino acids. CDR3 residues: CASSERGLADTGELFF. The CDR3 nucleotides are TGTGCCAGCAGTGAAAGAGGACTAGCGGATACCGGGGAGCTGTTTTTT.